Each of the 7 T cell receptor beta chains below was sequenced from the same sample in a study of cytomegalovirus exposure and HLA in healthy donors. Researchers ran the PCR with 60 Vbeta and 13 Jbeta primers. Measured with immunoSEQ multiplex PCR; TCRdb has only the in-frame clones, and not every one. The sample carries approximately 93,000 clones, roughly three quarters recorded once. The sequenced sample consisted of PBMCs. The receptors come from a woman between 40 and 50 years old in good health and CMV-seronegative.

This chain uses TRBV5-1 with TRBJ1-2; 12 nucleotides align to TRBD1. CDR3 length: 15 residues. Germline loops: CDR1 SGHRS, CDR2 YFSETQ. Unmatched junction bases numbered 5, after V lost 2 bases and J lost 6 bases. CDR3 residues: CASSLGTGGADGYTF. In DNA, the CDR3 is TGCGCCAGCAGCTTAGGGACAGGGGGCGCGGATGGCTACACCTTC.

The rearrangement links TRBV5-1 to TRBJ2-5, with a possible D match to TRBD1 (5 bases). The DNA end favors TRBJ2-7, so the J call may be wrong. Germline lookup yields CDR1 SGHRS and CDR2 YFSETQ. CDR3 size: 15 residues. The CDR3 coding sequence is TGCGCCAGCAGCTTGGGGGCAGGACACCCCTACGAGCAGTACTTC. Translated: CASSLGAGHPYEQYF.

V gene TRBV7-9 combines with J gene TRBJ1-4; 7 positions agree with TRBD1. The germline V gene has CDR1 SEHNR and CDR2 FQNEAQ (reference sequence). Trimming removed 5 bases from V and 12 bases from J; junction bases left unmatched: 9. The CDR3 runs to 13 residues. The CDR3 coding sequence is TGTGCCAGCAGCCGGACAGGAATTTTGGAACTGTTTTTT. This codes for CASSRTGILELFF.

Remarks on this clone: A junction end diverges from the germline sequence, so it may reflect a read error. The rearrangement links TRBV30 to TRBJ1-2; 7 nucleotides match TRBD1. This CDR3 is 15 amino acids long. Germline CDR1 GTSNPN, CDR2 SVGIG (reference sequence). The CDR3 DNA follows: TGTGCCTGGAGTAACCCACAGGGGACAGTGAGAGGCTACCCCTTC. Translation gives CAWSNPQGTVRGYPF.

This chain joins TRBV29-1 and TRBJ2-3, with D possibly matching TRBD1 (6 bases). The V gene's germline CDR1 is SQVTM and CDR2 ANQGSEA. Trimming took off 4 bases at V and 1 base at J, with 18 bases between the two ends. CDR3 length equals 16 residues. CDR3 nucleotides: TGCAGCGTTGCCCCTACAGGGCTGAAGGGCACAGATACGCAGTATTTT. Encoded protein: CSVAPTGLKGTDTQYF.

The chain has TRBV4-3 and TRBJ1-2; a weak D match, TRBD1 (6 bases). V lost 0 bases and J 4 bases, leaving 6 bases between the germline ends. This CDR3 is built from 13 residues. Germline CDR1 reads LGHNA; CDR2 reads YSLEER. CDR3 protein: CASSQDRGYGYTF. The DNA of the CDR3 is TGCGCCAGCAGCCAAGACAGGGGCTATGGCTACACCTTC.

The table lists this clone with a count of one. V usage is TRBV19 and J usage is TRBJ1-4; perhaps TRBD1 as D (5 bases). V was cut by 5 bases and J by 7 bases, with 14 bases left in between. There are 14 residues in the CDR3. Germline-derived CDR1 and CDR2 are LNHDA and SQIVND (reference sequence). This CDR3 reads CASSVGARREKLFF. The CDR3 bases are TGTGCCAGTAGTGTAGGGGCACGGCGTGAAAAACTGTTTTTT.